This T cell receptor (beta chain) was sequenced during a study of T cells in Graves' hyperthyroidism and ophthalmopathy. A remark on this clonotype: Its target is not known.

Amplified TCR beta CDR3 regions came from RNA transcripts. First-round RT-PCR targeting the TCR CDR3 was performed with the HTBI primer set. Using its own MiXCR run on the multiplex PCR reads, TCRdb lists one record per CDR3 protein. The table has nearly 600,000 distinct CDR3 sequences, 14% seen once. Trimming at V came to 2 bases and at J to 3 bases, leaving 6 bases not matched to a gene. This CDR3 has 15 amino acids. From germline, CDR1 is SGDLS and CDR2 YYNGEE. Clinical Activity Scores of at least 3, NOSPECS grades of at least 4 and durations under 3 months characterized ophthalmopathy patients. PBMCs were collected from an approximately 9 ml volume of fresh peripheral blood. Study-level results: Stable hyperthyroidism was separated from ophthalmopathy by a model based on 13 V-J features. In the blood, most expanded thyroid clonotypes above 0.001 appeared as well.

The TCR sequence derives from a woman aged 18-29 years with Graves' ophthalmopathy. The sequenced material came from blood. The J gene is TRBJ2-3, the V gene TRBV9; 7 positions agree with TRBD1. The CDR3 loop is CASSVLTGQTDTQYF. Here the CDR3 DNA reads TGTGCCAGCAGCGTTCTGACAGGGCAGACAGATACGCAGTATTTT.